The source of this TCR beta chain is a study of T cells after somatic rescue of genetic block. Germline V gene data show CDR1 as MNHEY and CDR2 as SMNVEV (reference sequence). CDR3 size: 16 residues. The V segment lost 6 bases and the J segment 2 bases; nucleotides outside the gene matches: 13. TCRdb's table, derived via immunoSEQ multiplex PCR, lists solely in-frame clones and lacks some. The sample has roughly 120,000 clones, around nine tenths seen once. This clonotype was sampled from a woman between 18 and 29 years old. Sequenced: peripheral blood mononuclear cells (PBMCs). J is TRBJ2-7 and V is TRBV27, with 7 bases aligning to TRBD2. CDR3 loop: CASRPITGGAPYEQYF. The DNA of the CDR3 is TGTGCCAGCAGACCTATTACGGGAGGTGCCCCCTACGAGCAGTACTTC.